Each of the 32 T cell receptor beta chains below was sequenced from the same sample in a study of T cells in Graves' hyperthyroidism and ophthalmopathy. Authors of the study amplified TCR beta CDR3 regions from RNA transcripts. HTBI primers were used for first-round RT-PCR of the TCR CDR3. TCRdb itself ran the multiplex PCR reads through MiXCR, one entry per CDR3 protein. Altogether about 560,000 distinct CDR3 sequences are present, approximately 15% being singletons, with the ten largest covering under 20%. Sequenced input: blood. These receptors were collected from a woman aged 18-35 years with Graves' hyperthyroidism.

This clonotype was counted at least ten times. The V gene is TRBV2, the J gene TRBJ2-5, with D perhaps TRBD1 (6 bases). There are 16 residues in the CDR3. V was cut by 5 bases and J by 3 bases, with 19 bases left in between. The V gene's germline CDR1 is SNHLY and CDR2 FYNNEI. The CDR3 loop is CASSPTGDRWEETQYF. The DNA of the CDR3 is TGTGCCAGCAGTCCCACCGGCGACAGGTGGGAAGAGACCCAGTACTTC.

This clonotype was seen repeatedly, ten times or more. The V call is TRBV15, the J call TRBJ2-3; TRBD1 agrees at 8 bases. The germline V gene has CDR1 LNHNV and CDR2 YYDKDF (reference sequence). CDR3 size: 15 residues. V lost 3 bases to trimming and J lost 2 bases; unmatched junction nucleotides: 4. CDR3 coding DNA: TGTGCCACCAGCAGCGGGACAGGCGACACAGATACGCAGTATTTT. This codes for CATSSGTGDTDTQYF.

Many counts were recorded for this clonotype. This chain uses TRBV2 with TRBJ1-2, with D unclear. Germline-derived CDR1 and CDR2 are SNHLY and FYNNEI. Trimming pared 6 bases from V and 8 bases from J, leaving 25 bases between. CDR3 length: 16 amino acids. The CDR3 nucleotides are TGTGCCAGCAGGGTTACCGGACCGAGAACCTATGAGGGCTACACCTTC. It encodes CASRVTGPRTYEGYTF. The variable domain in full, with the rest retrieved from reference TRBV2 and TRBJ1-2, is EPEVTQTPSHQVTQMGQEVILRCVPISNHLYFYWYRQILGQKVEFLVSFYNNEISEKSEIFDDQFSVERPDGSNFTLKIRSTKLEDSAMYFCASRVTGPRTYEGYTFGSGTRLTVV.

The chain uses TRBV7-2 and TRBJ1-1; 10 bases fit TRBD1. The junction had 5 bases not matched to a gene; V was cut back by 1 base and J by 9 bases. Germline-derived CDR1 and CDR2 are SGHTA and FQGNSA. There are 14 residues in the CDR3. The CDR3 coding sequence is TGTGCCAGCAGCTTAGTGGGGGGACAGGGGAAAGCTTTCTTT. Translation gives CASSLVGGQGKAFF. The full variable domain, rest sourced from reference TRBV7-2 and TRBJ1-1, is GAGVSQSPSNKVTEKGKDVELRCDPISGHTALYWYRQSLGQGLEFLIYFQGNSAPDKSGLPSDRFSAERTGGSVSTLTIQRTQQEDSAVYLCASSLVGGQGKAFFGQGTRLTVV.

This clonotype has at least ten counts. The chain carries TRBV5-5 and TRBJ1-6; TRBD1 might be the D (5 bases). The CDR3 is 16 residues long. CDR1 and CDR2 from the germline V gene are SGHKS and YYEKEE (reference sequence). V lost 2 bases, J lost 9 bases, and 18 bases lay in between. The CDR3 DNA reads TGTGCCAGCAGCTTCGGGGAATTGGGGCTGGGTTCACCCCTCCACTTT. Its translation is CASSFGELGLGSPLHF.

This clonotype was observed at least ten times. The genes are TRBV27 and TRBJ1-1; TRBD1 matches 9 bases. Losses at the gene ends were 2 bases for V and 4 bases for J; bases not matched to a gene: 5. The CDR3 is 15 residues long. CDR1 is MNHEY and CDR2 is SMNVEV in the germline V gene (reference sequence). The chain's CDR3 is CASSLGRQGVTEAFF. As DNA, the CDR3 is TGTGCCAGCAGTTTAGGCAGACAGGGGGTCACTGAAGCTTTCTTT.

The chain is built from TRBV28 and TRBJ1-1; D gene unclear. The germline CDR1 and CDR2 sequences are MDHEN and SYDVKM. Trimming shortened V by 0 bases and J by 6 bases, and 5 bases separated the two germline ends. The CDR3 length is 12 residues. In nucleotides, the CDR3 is TGTGCCAGCAGTTTATGGCGTTCTGAAGCTTTCTTT. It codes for CASSLWRSEAFF.

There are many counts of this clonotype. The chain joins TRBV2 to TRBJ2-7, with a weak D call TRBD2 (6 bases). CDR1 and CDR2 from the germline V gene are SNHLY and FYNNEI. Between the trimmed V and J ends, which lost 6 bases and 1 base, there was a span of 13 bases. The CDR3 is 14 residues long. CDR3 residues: CASRAGGASYEQYF. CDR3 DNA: TGTGCCAGCAGAGCAGGAGGGGCATCCTACGAGCAGTACTTC.

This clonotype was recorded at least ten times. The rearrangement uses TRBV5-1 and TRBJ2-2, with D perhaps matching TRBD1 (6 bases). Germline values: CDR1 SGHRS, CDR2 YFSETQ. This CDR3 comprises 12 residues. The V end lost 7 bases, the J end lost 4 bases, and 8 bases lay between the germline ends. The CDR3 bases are TGCGCCAGCCAACAGGGCACCGGGGAGCTGTTTTTT. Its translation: CASQQGTGELFF.

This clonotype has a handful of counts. Here the CDR3 DNA reads TGTGCCAGTAGCCGCGGGAGTGGAAACATTCAGTACTTC. It codes for CASSRGSGNIQYF. This chain joins TRBV19 and TRBJ2-4; 7 positions match TRBD2. Germline V gene lookup returns CDR1 LNHDA and CDR2 SQIVND (reference sequence). With V trimmed by 6 bases and J by 6 bases, 5 bases remained unmatched. The CDR3 totals 13 residues.

Written as DNA, the CDR3 is TGTGCCAGCAGCTTGGGACAGGGGGCGGGGAAGCAGTACTTC. It encodes CASSLGQGAGKQYF. V gene TRBV7-2 combines with J gene TRBJ2-7, with 12 bases matching TRBD1. The germline gives CDR1 SGHTA, CDR2 FQGNSA. The CDR3 length is 14 residues. The J segment lost 8 bases and the V segment lost 3 bases, leaving 5 bases of the junction unmatched.

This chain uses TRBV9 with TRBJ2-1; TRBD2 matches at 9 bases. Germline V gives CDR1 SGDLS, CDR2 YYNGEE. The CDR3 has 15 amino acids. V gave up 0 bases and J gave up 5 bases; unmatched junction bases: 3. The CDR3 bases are TGTGCCAGCAGCGTAGATAGCGGGAGCAACAATGAGCAGTTCTTC. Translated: CASSVDSGSNNEQFF. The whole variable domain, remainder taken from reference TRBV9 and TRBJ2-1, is DSGVTQTPKHLITATGQRVTLRCSPRSGDLSVYWYQQSLDQGLQFLIQYYNGEERAKGNILERFSAQQFPDLHSELNLSSLELGDSALYFCASSVDSGSNNEQFFGPGTRLTVL.

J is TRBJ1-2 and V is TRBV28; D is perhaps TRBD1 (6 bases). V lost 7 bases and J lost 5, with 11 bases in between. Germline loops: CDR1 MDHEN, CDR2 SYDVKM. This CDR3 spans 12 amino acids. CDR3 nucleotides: TGTGCCAGCACCCAACAGGGTTATGGCTACACCTTC. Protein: CASTQQGYGYTF.

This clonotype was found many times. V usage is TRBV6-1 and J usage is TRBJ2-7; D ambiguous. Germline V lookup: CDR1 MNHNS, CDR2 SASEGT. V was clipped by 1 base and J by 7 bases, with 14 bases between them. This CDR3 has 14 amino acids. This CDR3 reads CASSEGADFREQYF. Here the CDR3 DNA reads TGTGCCAGCAGTGAAGGGGCAGATTTTAGGGAGCAGTACTTC.

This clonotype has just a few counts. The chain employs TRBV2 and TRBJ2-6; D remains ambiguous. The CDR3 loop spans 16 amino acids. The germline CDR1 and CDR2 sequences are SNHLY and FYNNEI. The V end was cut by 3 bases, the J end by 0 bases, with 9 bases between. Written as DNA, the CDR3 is TGTGCCAGCAGTGATTTTGGCCTCTCTGGGGCCAACGTCCTGACTTTC. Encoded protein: CASSDFGLSGANVLTF.

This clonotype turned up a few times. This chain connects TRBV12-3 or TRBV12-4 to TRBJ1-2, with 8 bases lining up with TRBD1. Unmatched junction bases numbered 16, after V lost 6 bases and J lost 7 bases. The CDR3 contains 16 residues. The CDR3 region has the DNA TGTGCCAGCAGCCCCGGGACAGGCGCCGGTCTGGGTGGCTACACCTTC. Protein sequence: CASSPGTGAGLGGYTF.

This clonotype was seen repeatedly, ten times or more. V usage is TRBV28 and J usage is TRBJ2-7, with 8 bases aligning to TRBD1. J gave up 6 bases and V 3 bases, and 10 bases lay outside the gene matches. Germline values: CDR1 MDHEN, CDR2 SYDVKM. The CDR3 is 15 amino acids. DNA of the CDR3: TGTGCCAGCAGTTTCCGGGACAGGCTGACCAGCGAGCAGTACTTC. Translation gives CASSFRDRLTSEQYF.

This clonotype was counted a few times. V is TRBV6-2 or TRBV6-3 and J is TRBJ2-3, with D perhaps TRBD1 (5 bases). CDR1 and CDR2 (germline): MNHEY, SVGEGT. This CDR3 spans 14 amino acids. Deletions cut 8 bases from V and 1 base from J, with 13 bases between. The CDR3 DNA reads TGTGCCAGCGAGGTTGGCAGGGGCACAGATACGCAGTATTTT. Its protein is CASEVGRGTDTQYF.

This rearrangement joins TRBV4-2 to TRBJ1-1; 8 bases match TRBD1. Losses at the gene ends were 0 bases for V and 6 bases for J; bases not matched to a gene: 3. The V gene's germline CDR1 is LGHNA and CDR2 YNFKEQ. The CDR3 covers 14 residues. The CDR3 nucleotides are TGTGCCAGCAGCCAAGATCAGGGGGCGGCTGAAGCTTTCTTT. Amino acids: CASSQDQGAAEAFF.

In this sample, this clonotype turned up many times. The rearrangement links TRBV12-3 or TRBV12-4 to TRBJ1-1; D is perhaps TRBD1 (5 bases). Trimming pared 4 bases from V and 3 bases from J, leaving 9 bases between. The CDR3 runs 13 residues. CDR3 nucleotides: TGTGCCAGCAGTTGGGACGATTACACTGAAGCTTTCTTT. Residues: CASSWDDYTEAFF.

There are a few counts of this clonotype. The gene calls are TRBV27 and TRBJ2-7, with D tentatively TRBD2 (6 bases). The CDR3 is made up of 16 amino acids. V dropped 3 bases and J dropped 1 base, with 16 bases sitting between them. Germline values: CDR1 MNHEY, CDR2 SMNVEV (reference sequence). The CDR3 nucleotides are TGTGCCAGCAGTTTCCTTTCCGGGAGTGGGTCCTACGAGCAGTACTTC. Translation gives CASSFLSGSGSYEQYF.

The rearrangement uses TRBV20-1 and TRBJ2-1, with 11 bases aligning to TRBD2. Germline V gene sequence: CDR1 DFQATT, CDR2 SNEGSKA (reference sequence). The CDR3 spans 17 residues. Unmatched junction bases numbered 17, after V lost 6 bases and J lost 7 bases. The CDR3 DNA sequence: TGCAGTGCCCCGAGGTCGGGGGTAGCGGGAGGGAGGAATGAGCAGTTCTTC. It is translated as CSAPRSGVAGGRNEQFF.

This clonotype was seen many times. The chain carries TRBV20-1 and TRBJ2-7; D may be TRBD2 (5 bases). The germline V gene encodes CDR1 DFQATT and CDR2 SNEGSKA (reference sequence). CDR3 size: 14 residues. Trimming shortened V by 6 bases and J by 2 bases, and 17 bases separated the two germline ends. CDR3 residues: CSAPGLSSTYEQYF. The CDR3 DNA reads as TGCAGTGCCCCTGGACTCTCGTCGACCTACGAGCAGTACTTC.

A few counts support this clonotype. The CDR3 here is CASSLLGKGNTGELFF. The CDR3 DNA reads as TGTGCCAGCAGCTTACTTGGGAAAGGGAACACCGGGGAGCTGTTTTTT. The V and J genes are TRBV7-9 and TRBJ2-2; no reliable D call. The V gene lost 2 bases and the J gene lost 1 base, with 11 bases spanning the gap. The CDR3 is 16 residues long. Germline V gives CDR1 SEHNR, CDR2 FQNEAQ (reference sequence).

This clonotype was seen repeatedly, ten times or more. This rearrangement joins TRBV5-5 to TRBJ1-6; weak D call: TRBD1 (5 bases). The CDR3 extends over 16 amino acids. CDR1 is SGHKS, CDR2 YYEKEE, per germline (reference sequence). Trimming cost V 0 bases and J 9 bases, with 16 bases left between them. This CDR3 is CASSLGQGESGSPLHF. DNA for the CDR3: TGTGCCAGCAGCTTGGGGCAGGGAGAAAGTGGTTCACCCCTCCACTTT.

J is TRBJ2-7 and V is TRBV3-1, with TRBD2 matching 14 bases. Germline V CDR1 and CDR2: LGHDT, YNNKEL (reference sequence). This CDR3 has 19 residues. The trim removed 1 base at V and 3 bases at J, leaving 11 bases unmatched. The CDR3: CASSQADRGLAGEVYEQYF. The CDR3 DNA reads TGTGCCAGCAGCCAAGCGGACAGGGGACTAGCGGGAGAGGTCTACGAGCAGTACTTC.

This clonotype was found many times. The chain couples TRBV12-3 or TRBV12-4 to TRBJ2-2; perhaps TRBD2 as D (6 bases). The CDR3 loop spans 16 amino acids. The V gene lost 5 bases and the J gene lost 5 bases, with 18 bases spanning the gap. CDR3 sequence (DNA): TGTGCCAGCAGTAGACACACCGGGACTCCAACCGGGGAGCTGTTTTTT. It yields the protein CASSRHTGTPTGELFF.

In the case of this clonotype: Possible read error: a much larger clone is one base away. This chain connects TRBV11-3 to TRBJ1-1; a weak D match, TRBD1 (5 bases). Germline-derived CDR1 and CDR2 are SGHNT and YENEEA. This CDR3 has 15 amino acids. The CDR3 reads CASSPLIGVNTAAFF. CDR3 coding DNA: TGTGCCAGCAGCCCCCTTATAGGGGTGAACACTGCAGCTTTCTTT.

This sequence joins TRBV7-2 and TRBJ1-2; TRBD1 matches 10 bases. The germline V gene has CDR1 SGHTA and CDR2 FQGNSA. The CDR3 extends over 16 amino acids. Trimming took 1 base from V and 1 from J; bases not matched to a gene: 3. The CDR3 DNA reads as TGTGCCAGCAGCTTAGTAGGGACAGGGGTTAACTATGGCTACACCTTC. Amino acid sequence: CASSLVGTGVNYGYTF.

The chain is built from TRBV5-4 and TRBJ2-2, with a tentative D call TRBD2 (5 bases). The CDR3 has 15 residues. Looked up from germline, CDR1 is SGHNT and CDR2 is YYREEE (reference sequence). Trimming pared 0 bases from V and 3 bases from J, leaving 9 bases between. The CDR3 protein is CASSLASYHTGELFF. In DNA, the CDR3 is TGTGCCAGCAGCTTGGCTAGCTATCACACCGGGGAGCTGTTTTTT.

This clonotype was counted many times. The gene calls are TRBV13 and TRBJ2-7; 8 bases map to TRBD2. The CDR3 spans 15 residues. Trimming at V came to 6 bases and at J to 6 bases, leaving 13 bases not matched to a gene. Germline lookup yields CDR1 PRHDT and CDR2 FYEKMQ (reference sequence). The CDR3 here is CASRKNGGALPEQYF. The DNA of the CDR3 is TGTGCCAGCAGAAAAAACGGGGGGGCCCTTCCCGAGCAGTACTTC.

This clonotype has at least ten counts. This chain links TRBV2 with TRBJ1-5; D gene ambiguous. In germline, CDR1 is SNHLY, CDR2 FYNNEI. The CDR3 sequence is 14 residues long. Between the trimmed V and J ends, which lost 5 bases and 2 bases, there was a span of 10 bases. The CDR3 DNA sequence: TGTGCCAGCAGTCCTAGGGTCGGCAATCAGCCCCAGCATTTT. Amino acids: CASSPRVGNQPQHF. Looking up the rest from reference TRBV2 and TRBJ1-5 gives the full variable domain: EPEVTQTPSHQVTQMGQEVILRCVPISNHLYFYWYRQILGQKVEFLVSFYNNEISEKSEIFDDQFSVERPDGSNFTLKIRSTKLEDSAMYFCASSPRVGNQPQHFGDGTRLSIL.